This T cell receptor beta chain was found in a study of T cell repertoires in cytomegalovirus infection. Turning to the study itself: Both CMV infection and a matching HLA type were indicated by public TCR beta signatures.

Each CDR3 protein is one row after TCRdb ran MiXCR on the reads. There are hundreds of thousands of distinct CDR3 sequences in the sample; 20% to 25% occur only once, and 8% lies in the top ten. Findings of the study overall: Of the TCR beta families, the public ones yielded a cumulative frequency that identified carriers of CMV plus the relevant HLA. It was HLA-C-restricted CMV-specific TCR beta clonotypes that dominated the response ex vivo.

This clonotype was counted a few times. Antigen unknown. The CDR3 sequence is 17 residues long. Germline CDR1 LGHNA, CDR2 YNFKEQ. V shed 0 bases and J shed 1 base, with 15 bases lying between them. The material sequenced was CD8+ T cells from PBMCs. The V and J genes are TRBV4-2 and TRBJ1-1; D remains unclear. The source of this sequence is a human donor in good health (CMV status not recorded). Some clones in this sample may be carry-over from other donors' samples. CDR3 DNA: TGTGCCAGCAGCCAAGAGTTCCCATCTACGGGGAACACTGAAGCTTTCTTT. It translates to CASSQEFPSTGNTEAFF.